The T cell receptor delta chain described here comes from a study of gamma-delta chains in newborns, infants, children. Looking at the study overall: Innate gammadelta T cells reportedly expand polyclonally right after birth, driven by microbial exposure, per the title.

TCRdb re-processed the reads using CATT. The repertoire consists of about 2,500 delta-chain clones, with roughly 46% occurring once and the leading ten covering under 14%. This clone was counted between two and nine times. The sequences come from blood, collected at baseline. The receptor was isolated from a child who received the measles vaccine.

CDR3 nucleotide sequence: TGTGCTCTTGGGGAGGCCCCTATTTACTTCCTCTCCCCCTGGGGGATACCCGGCCTCGATAAACTCATCTTT. This codes for CALGEAPIYFLSPWGIPGLDKLIF. The rearrangement links TRDV1 to TRDJ1, with TRDD3 identical over 11 bases. The CDR3 spans 24 residues. Unmatched junction bases numbered 31, after V lost 3 bases and J lost 4 bases. Germline CDR1 TSWWSYY, CDR2 QGS.